This T cell receptor beta chain was observed in a study of blood T cell repertoires in COVID-19. Original methodology: Amplifying reference gene primers gave estimates of nucleated cell counts. Here immunoSEQ multiplex PCR was the method, and the copy in TCRdb shows in-frame clones only, minus some. For V, J and clone size, that table is used; D and trimming come from the DNA. The data contain approximately 150,000 clones, over 75% of them singletons. The origin of this receptor is a man aged 40-50 years who had recovered from COVID-19. The material sequenced was PBMCs or T cells enriched from blood (not recorded which).

The CDR3 DNA follows: TGTGCCAGCAGTGAAGGGGTAGCATTAGATACGCAGTATTTT. Translated: CASSEGVALDTQYF. This sequence joins TRBV2 and TRBJ2-3, with no clear D. Trimming removed 1 base from V and 5 bases from J, with 10 bases in between. From germline, CDR1 is SNHLY and CDR2 FYNNEI. This CDR3 is 14 amino acids long.